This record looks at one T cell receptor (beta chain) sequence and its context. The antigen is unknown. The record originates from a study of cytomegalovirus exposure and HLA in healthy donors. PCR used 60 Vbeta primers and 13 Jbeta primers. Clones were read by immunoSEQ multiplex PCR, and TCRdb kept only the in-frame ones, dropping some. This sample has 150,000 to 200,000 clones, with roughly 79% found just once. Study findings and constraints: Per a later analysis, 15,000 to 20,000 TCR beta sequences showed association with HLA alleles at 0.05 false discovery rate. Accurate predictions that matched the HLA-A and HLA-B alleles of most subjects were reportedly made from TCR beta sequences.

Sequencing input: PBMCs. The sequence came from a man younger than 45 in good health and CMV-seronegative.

The DNA of the CDR3 is TGTGCCAGCAGCTTAGTAGCGGGACCCAAGGGGGAGCAGTATTTT. Its protein is CASSLVAGPKGEQYF. The V and J genes are TRBV7-6 and TRBJ2-3; TRBD2 agrees at 8 bases. The CDR3 is 15 residues long. V was pared by 1 base and J by 11 bases, with 11 bases of the junction left unmatched. The V gene's germline CDR1 is SGHVS and CDR2 FNYEAQ.